This passage covers 8 T cell receptor beta chains from one sample sequenced in a study of PD-1 blockade in classical Hodgkin lymphoma. All patients experienced relapse after autologous stem cell transplantation, and brentuximab vedotin exposure was variable. Clones were read by immunoSEQ multiplex PCR, and TCRdb kept only the in-frame ones, dropping some. The data contain some 20,000 clones, over 60% of them seen just once; the ten biggest clones take up more than 15%. Specimen: peripheral blood mononuclear cells (PBMCs), collected at baseline. The source is a human donor with classical Hodgkin lymphoma.

This clone was seen more than once but under ten times. The chain has TRBV7-2 and TRBJ1-1; D is perhaps TRBD1 (6 bases). With 9 bases removed from V and 1 base from J, the gap between germline ends came to 15 bases. In germline, CDR1 is SGHTA, CDR2 FQGNSA. The CDR3 has 14 residues. The CDR3 DNA follows: TGTGCCAGTTTGTTGGGGGCGAGGAACACTGAAGCTTTCTTT. It translates to CASLLGARNTEAFF.

The chain is built from TRBV5-1 and TRBJ1-3; D uncertain. This CDR3 is 14 amino acids long. Germline loops: CDR1 SGHRS, CDR2 YFSETQ. V gave up 0 bases and J gave up 4 bases, with 8 bases separating them. The CDR3 DNA follows: TGCGCCAGCAGCTTGGGGTTAATCGGAAACACCATATATTTT. Protein product: CASSLGLIGNTIYF.

The rearrangement uses TRBV5-1 and TRBJ2-6, with 8 bases identical to TRBD1. Germline loops: CDR1 SGHRS, CDR2 YFSETQ. J was trimmed by 1 base and V by 6 bases; bases with no gene match: 6. CDR3 length: 16 residues. The CDR3 region has the DNA TGCGCCAGCACCGGGACAGGTATTTCTGGGGCCAACGTCCTGACTTTC. Encoded protein: CASTGTGISGANVLTF.

V is TRBV7-9 and J is TRBJ2-5, with TRBD1 identical over 8 bases. Germline V gene lookup returns CDR1 SEHNR and CDR2 FQNEAQ (reference sequence). J gave up 4 bases and V 5 bases, and 9 bases lay outside the gene matches. The CDR3 is 15 residues long. The CDR3 DNA reads as TGTGCCAGCAGCACCGGACAGGGCTTTATAGAGACCCAGTACTTC. It yields the protein CASSTGQGFIETQYF.

J is TRBJ2-5 and V is TRBV7-8; 7 nucleotides line up with TRBD1. Per the germline V gene, CDR1 is SGHVS and CDR2 is FQNEAQ. V lost 5 bases and J lost 2; bases outside the gene matches: 5. CDR3 length: 14 amino acids. CDR3 coding DNA: TGTGCCAGCAGCCTCCGGGACAGTCAAGAGACCCAGTACTTC. Protein: CASSLRDSQETQYF.

The CDR3, as DNA: TGTGCCAGCAGCATGACTAGCGGGGGGGATTCCCAAGAGACCCAGTACTTC. Its translation: CASSMTSGGDSQETQYF. V gene TRBV7-2 combines with J gene TRBJ2-5; 14 bases align to TRBD2. The J segment lost 1 base and the V segment lost 5 bases, leaving 6 bases of the junction unmatched. Looked up from germline, CDR1 is SGHTA and CDR2 is FQGNSA. The CDR3 consists of 17 residues.

This clone was counted once. The chain uses TRBV19 and TRBJ2-7; 7 bases are shared with TRBD2. V was pared by 9 bases and J by 3 bases, with 5 bases of the junction left unmatched. There are 12 residues in the CDR3. Germline assignment: CDR1 LNHDA and CDR2 SQIVND (reference sequence). CDR3 loop: CASVGTNYEQYF. The DNA of the CDR3 is TGTGCCAGCGTCGGGACTAACTACGAGCAGTACTTC.

The chain carries TRBV18 and TRBJ1-3, with TRBD1 matching 7 bases. J gave up 0 bases and V 3 bases, and 8 bases lay outside the gene matches. The CDR3 extends over 17 amino acids. Germline-derived CDR1 and CDR2 are KGHSH and LQKENI. DNA for the CDR3: TGTGCCAGCTCACCCCGCGGGACAGTGTACTCTGGAAACACCATATATTTT. This gives the protein CASSPRGTVYSGNTIYF.